The 11 T cell receptor beta chains given below trace back to one sample, sequenced in a study of vaccination and CD4 T cells after COVID-19. The Oncomine TCR Beta short-read assay sequenced DNA from cultured CD4+ T cells. TCRdb redid the calling of the PCR reads with MiXCR, one entry per CDR3 protein. The sample shows under 15,000 distinct CDR3 sequences, approximately 52% of them seen only once. The treatment denotes: roughly ten-day PBMC culture with coronavirus spike peptide pools or control peptides (ViraFEST assay). These TCRs are of unknown antigen specificity. The sample taken for sequencing was CD4+ T cells from blood, cultured in vitro. The source of these receptors is a human donor who had recovered from COVID-19.

J is TRBJ2-3 and V is TRBV4-1; D call uncertain. Trimming left V 6 bases short and J 0 bases short, with 7 bases between. Germline-derived CDR1 and CDR2 are MGHRA and YSYEKL. This CDR3 region has 13 residues. Written as DNA, the CDR3 is TGCGCCAGCAGACCAGTTAGCACAGATACGCAGTATTTT. Protein sequence: CASRPVSTDTQYF.

This clonotype came up a few times. The rearrangement uses TRBV19 and TRBJ2-2; D is unresolved. CDR1 and CDR2 (germline): LNHDA, SQIVND (reference sequence). V was trimmed by 5 bases and J by 5 bases, leaving 9 bases between them. The CDR3 consists of 13 residues. The CDR3 loop reads CASSPDRTGELFF. CDR3 nucleotides: TGTGCCAGTAGTCCGGACCGAACCGGGGAGCTGTTTTTT.

This clonotype turned up a few times. The chain has TRBV20-1 and TRBJ2-2; 8 positions agree with TRBD2. V lost 0 bases to trimming and J lost 1 base; unmatched junction nucleotides: 4. CDR1 and CDR2 (germline): DFQATT, SNEGSKA (reference sequence). The CDR3 contains 16 residues. CDR3 DNA sequence: TGCAGTGCTAGAGATCTGGCGGGAGGGAACACCGGGGAGCTGTTTTTT. It yields the protein CSARDLAGGNTGELFF.

This clonotype was seen a few times. The rearrangement uses TRBV27 and TRBJ2-1; no firm D call. The germline gives CDR1 MNHEY, CDR2 SMNVEV (reference sequence). This CDR3 region has 11 residues. Trimming cost V 6 bases and J 10 bases, with 10 bases left between them. CDR3 DNA: TGTGCCAGCAGCACTCCCCTCGAGCAGTTCTTC. Translated, it gives CASSTPLEQFF.

This chain links TRBV2 with TRBJ2-2; D ambiguous. In germline, CDR1 is SNHLY, CDR2 FYNNEI. V was trimmed by 2 bases and J by 4 bases, leaving 11 bases between them. This CDR3 comprises 15 residues. The CDR3 nucleotides read TGTGCCAGCAGTGAACGAACCCAGCTCACCGGGGAGCTGTTTTTT. Protein sequence: CASSERTQLTGELFF.

The CDR3 DNA is TGCGCCAGCAGCTTGAGAAAGGGGAGCTACGAGCAGTACTTC. Encoded protein: CASSLRKGSYEQYF. This chain connects TRBV5-1 to TRBJ2-7; the D call may be TRBD1 or TRBD2 (5 bases each). Germline V gene data show CDR1 as SGHRS and CDR2 as YFSETQ. The CDR3 loop spans 14 amino acids. The V and J ends lost 1 base and 3 bases respectively, with 11 bases between them. The full variable domain, in which reference TRBV5-1 and TRBJ2-7 provide the parts outside the CDR3, is KAGVTQTPRYLIKTRGQQVTLSCSPISGHRSVSWYQQTPGQGLQFLFEYFSETQRNKGNFPGRFSGRQFSNSRSEMNVSTLELGDSALYLCASSLRKGSYEQYFGPGTRLTVT.

This clonotype was seen just once. The chain links TRBV5-5 to TRBJ1-2, with a tentative D call TRBD1 (6 bases). CDR1 and CDR2 (germline): SGHKS, YYEKEE (reference sequence). V was pared by 4 bases and J by 6 bases, with 16 bases between. This CDR3 has 14 amino acids. CDR3 bases: TGTGCCAGCAGCGGCCTCCTCCGACAGGATGGCTACACCTTC. Encoded protein: CASSGLLRQDGYTF.

V usage is TRBV12-3 or TRBV12-4 and J usage is TRBJ1-5; 10 nucleotides match TRBD1. The CDR3 has 14 residues. Trimming took 6 bases from V and 5 from J; bases not matched to a gene: 4. Here the CDR3 reads CASSGTGADQPQHF. In DNA, the CDR3 is TGTGCCAGCAGCGGGACAGGGGCTGATCAGCCCCAGCATTTT.

This clonotype was detected only a few times. As DNA, the CDR3 is TGCAGTGCTAGCGCTAGCGGGAGGGATGATACGCAGTATTTT. Its translation: CSASASGRDDTQYF. V gene TRBV20-1 combines with J gene TRBJ2-3; 12 bases line up with TRBD2. Germline CDR1 and CDR2: DFQATT and SNEGSKA (reference sequence). CDR3 length equals 14 residues. V lost 3 bases and J lost 6; bases outside the gene matches: 4.

The V and J genes are TRBV7-9 and TRBJ1-1, with no clear D. This CDR3 has 11 amino acids. With 5 bases removed from V and 4 bases from J, the gap between germline ends came to 5 bases. CDR1 is SEHNR, CDR2 FQNEAQ, per germline (reference sequence). In DNA form, the CDR3 reads TGTGCCAGCAGCCGGGCCACTGAAGCTTTCTTT. Encoded protein: CASSRATEAFF.

The J gene is TRBJ2-7, the V gene TRBV12-3 or TRBV12-4; 13 bases are a match to TRBD2. The CDR3 runs to 14 residues. V lost 5 bases and J lost 6; bases outside the gene matches: 4. The CDR3 nucleotides read TGTGCCAGCAGTCAACTAGCGGGAGGGGCCGAGCAGTACTTC. The encoded protein is CASSQLAGGAEQYF.